The clone carrying this T cell receptor beta chain was seen at least ten times. Its antigen is currently unknown. These data come from a study of T cells in Graves' hyperthyroidism and ophthalmopathy. RNA transcripts served as the template for amplifying TCR beta CDR3 regions. The TCR CDR3 was amplified in a first-round RT-PCR using the HTBI primer set. Via MiXCR, TCRdb re-called the multiplex PCR reads, giving one row per CDR3 protein. The sample holds about 270,000 distinct CDR3 sequences, approximately 26% seen once. Study observations and caveats: Blood also carried most thyroid clonotypes expanded above 0.001.

Germline values: CDR1 SGHRS, CDR2 YFSETQ. V gave up 1 base and J gave up 3 bases, with 10 bases separating them. The CDR3 totals 14 residues. Exclusion followed for patients with uncontrolled infection, other autoimmune disease, pregnancy or lactation. Progressors' blood was drawn at hyperthyroidism diagnosis, before ophthalmopathy symptoms. The sequenced sample was blood. The chain links TRBV5-1 to TRBJ1-1, with D perhaps TRBD1 (6 bases). The source of this sequence is a man between 35 and 55 years old with Graves' hyperthyroidism that later progressed to Graves' ophthalmopathy. CDR3 protein: CASSLTGPDTEAFF. DNA of the CDR3: TGCGCCAGCAGCTTGACAGGGCCAGACACTGAAGCTTTCTTT.